Reported below is one TCR beta chain. This sample stems from a study of blood T cell repertoires in COVID-19. As for the study in general: From the United States, Italy and Spain came samples of acute and convalescent COVID-19.

The CDR3 spans 15 residues. V shed 5 bases, J shed 4 bases, and the junction held 3 bases outside the gene matches. Germline assignment: CDR1 SGHVS and CDR2 FQNEAQ. Data came from immunoSEQ multiplex PCR; TCRdb stores just in-frame clones and leaves some out. Among around 150,000 clones, approximately 90% were seen once, and the ten largest hold about 4.2%. The sequence was obtained from a woman aged 55-69 years with active or convalescent COVID-19. The chain recombines TRBV7-8 with TRBJ2-7; TRBD2 agrees at 15 bases. Sequenced sample: peripheral blood. CDR3 sequence reads: CASSRTSGGAYEQYF. CDR3 sequence (DNA): TGTGCCAGCAGCCGGACTAGCGGGGGGGCTTACGAGCAGTACTTC.